This record covers a single T cell receptor beta chain. This entry belongs to a study of blood T cell repertoires in COVID-19. Study details: PBMCs, B-cell-depleted T cells, or T cells provided the cDNA or gDNA that made up the material.

In the original processing: Researchers report that nucleated cell counts were estimated from reference gene primer amplification. Here immunoSEQ multiplex PCR was the method, and the copy in TCRdb shows in-frame clones only, minus some. The DNA gave D and trimming, while V, J and clone size come from that table. The table has more than 40,000 clones, less than 85% seen once; the top ten hold around 4.5%. The receptor's source is a man in his forties or fifties with active COVID-19. Sequencing was carried out using peripheral blood.

The CDR3 protein is CASSLLGGYGYTF. In DNA, the CDR3 is TGTGCCAGCAGTTTATTAGGGGGCTATGGCTACACCTTC. This chain connects TRBV12-3 or TRBV12-4 to TRBJ1-2; tentative D call: TRBD1 (6 bases). The V and J ends lost 2 bases and 4 bases respectively, with 8 bases between them. The CDR3 totals 13 residues.